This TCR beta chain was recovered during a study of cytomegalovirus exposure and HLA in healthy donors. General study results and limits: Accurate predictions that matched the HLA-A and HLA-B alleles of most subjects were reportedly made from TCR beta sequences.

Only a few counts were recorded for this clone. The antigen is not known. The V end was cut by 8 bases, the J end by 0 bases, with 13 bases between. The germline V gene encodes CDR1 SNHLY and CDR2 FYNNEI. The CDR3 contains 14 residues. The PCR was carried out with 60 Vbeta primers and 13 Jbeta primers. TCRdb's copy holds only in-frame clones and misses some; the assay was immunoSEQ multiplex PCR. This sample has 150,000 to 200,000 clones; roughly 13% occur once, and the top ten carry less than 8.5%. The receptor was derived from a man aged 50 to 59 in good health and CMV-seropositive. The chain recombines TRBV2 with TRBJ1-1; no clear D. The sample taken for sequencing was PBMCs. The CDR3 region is CASRPDIMNTEAFF. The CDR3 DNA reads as TGTGCCAGCCGCCCAGACATTATGAACACTGAAGCTTTCTTT.